Here is one T cell receptor (beta chain) with its context. The source of the sample is a study of T cells after yellow fever vaccination. MiXCR, applied by TCRdb to the 5' RACE reads, yields one record per CDR3 protein. The sample has more than 450,000 distinct CDR3 sequences; around a fifth are singletons. This TCR was recovered from a man between 18 and 29 years old who received the YFV17D yellow fever vaccine. Sample: PBMCs, taken 21 days after the first yellow fever vaccination.

CDR3 residues: CSARDGGLADNEQFF. The CDR3 coding sequence is TGCAGTGCTAGAGATGGGGGTCTAGCGGACAATGAGCAGTTCTTC. This sequence joins TRBV20-1 and TRBJ2-1, with 7 bases that match TRBD2. Per the germline V gene, CDR1 is DFQATT and CDR2 is SNEGSKA (reference sequence). The junction had 7 bases not matched to a gene; V was cut back by 0 bases and J by 5 bases. The CDR3 runs to 15 residues.